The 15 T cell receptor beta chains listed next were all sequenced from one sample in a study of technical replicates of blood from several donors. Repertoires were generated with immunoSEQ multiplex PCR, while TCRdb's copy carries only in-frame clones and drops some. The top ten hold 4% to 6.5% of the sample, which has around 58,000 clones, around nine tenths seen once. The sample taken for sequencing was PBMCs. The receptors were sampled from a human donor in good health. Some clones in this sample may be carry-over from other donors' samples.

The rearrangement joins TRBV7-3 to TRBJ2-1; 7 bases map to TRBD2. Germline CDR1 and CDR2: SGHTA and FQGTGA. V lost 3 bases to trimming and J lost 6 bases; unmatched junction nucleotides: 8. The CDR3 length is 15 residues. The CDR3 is CASSFGSAGSNEQFF. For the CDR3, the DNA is TGTGCCAGCAGCTTCGGCTCAGCGGGATCCAATGAGCAGTTCTTC.

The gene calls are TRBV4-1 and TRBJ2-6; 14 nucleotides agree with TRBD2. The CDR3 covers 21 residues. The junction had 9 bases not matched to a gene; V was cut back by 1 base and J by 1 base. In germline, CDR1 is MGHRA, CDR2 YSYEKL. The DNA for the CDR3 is TGCGCCAGCAGCCAAGCCCGACAGGGGACTAGCGGGAGATCTGGGGCCAACGTCCTGACTTTC. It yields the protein CASSQARQGTSGRSGANVLTF.

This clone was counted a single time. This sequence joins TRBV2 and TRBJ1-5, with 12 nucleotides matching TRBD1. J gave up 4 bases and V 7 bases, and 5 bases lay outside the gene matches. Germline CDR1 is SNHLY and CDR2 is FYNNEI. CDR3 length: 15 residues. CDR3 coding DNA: TGTGCCAGCACGGGGGACAGGGGGCGGAATCAGCCCCAGCATTTT. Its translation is CASTGDRGRNQPQHF.

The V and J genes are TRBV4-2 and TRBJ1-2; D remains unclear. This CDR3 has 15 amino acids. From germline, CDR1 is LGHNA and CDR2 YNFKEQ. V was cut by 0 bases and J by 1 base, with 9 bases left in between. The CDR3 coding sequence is TGTGCCAGCAGCCAAGATAAAGGAGTTAACTATGGCTACACCTTC. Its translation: CASSQDKGVNYGYTF.

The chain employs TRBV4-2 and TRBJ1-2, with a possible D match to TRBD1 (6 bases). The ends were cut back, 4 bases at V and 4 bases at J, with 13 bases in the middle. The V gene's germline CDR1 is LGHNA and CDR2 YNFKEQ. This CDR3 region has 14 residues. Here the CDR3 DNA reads TGTGCCAGCAGCCTAATCGGACAGACCTATGGCTACACCTTC. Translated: CASSLIGQTYGYTF.

CDR3 residues: CASSLAGARFYEQYF. The CDR3 DNA sequence: TGTGCCAGCAGCTTGGCAGGCGCCCGCTTCTACGAGCAGTACTTC. This chain connects TRBV5-4 to TRBJ2-7; no clear D gene. Germline CDR1 and CDR2: SGHNT and YYREEE (reference sequence). V was cut by 0 bases and J by 3 bases, with 13 bases left in between. The CDR3 sequence is 15 residues long.

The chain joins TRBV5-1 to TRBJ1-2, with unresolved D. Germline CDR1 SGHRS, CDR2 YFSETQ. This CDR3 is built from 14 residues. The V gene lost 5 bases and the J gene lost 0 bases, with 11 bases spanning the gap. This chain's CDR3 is CASRRGDSNYGYTF. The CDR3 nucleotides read TGCGCCAGCAGACGGGGAGATTCTAACTATGGCTACACCTTC. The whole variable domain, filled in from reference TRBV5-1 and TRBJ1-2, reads KAGVTQTPRYLIKTRGQQVTLSCSPISGHRSVSWYQQTPGQGLQFLFEYFSETQRNKGNFPGRFSGRQFSNSRSEMNVSTLELGDSALYLCASRRGDSNYGYTFGSGTRLTVV.

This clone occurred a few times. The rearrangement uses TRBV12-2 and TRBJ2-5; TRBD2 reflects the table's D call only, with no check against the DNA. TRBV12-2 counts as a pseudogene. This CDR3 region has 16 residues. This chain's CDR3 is CASRLLLAGNQETQYF. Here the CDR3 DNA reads TGTGCAAGTCGCTTACTCCTAGCGGGTAACCAAGAGACCCAGTACTTC.

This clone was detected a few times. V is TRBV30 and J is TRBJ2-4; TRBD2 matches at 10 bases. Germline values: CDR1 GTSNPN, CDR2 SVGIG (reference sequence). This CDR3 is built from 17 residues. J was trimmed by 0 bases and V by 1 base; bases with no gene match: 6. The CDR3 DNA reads TGTGCCTGGAGTGAACTAGCGGGAACCCTAGCCAAAAACATTCAGTACTTC. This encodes CAWSELAGTLAKNIQYF.

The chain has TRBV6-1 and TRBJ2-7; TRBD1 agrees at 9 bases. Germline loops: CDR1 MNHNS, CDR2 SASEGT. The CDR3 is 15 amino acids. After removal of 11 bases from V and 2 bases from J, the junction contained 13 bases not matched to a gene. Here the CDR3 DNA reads TGTGCCTCCTGCAGTCCGGGACAGGGACCCTACGAGCAGTACTTC. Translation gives CASCSPGQGPYEQYF.

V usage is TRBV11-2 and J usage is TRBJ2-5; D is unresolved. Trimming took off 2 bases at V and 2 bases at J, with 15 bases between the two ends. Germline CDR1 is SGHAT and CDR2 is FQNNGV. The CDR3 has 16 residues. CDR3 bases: TGTGCCAGCAGCTTATTAAGTTTGGCTGTACAAGAGACCCAGTACTTC. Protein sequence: CASSLLSLAVQETQYF.

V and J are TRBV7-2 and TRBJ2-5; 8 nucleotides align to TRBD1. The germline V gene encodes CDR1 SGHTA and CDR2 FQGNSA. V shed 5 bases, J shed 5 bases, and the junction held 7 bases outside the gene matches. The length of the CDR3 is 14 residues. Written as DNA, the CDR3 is TGTGCCAGCAGCACCCTCAGGGGGCACGAGACCCAGTACTTC. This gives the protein CASSTLRGHETQYF.

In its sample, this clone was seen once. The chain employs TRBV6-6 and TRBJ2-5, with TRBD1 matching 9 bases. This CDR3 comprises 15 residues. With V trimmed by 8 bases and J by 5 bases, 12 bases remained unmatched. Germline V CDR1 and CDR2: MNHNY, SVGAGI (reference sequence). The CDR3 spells CASFRGQGFLETQYF. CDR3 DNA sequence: TGTGCCAGCTTTCGGGGACAGGGTTTCTTGGAGACCCAGTACTTC.

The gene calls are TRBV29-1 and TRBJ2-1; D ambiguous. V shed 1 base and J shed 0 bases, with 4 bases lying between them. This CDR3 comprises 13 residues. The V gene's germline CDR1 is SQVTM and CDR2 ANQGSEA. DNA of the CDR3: TGCAGCGTTGAAGGGAGCTCCTACAATGAGCAGTTCTTC. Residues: CSVEGSSYNEQFF.

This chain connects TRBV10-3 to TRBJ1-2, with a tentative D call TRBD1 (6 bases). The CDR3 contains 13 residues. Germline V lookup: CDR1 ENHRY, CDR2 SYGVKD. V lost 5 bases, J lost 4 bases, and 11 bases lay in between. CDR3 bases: TGTGCCATCAGTCAAACAGGGACCTATGGCTACACCTTC. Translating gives CAISQTGTYGYTF.